Here is one T cell receptor (beta chain) with its context. Regarding time point: pretreatment peripheral blood. Urothelial carcinoma in patients was locally advanced or metastatic. The data originate from a study of PD-L1 blockade in urothelial cancer. Study-wide background: In about 2014, patients got going on atezolizumab, taking 1,200 mg intravenously every 3 weeks.

Clones were read by immunoSEQ multiplex PCR, and TCRdb kept only the in-frame ones, dropping some. Of about 74,000 clones listed, roughly 90% are singletons. CDR3 size: 17 residues. Germline V lookup: CDR1 MNHEY, CDR2 SMNVEV (reference sequence). The V and J ends lost 3 bases and 5 bases, in that order; junction bases with no gene match: 7. This chain links TRBV27 with TRBJ1-4; 12 bases are a match to TRBD1. The clonotype was recovered from a man aged 65-85 years with urothelial cancer. Material: PBMCs, obtained around atezolizumab (anti-PD-L1) treatment. The CDR3: CASSFSGQGAPNEKLFF. In nucleotides, the CDR3 is TGTGCCAGCAGTTTCTCGGGACAGGGGGCGCCGAATGAAAAACTGTTTTTT.